This T cell receptor beta chain was captured by sequencing in a study of blood T cell repertoires in COVID-19. Study summary: Collection of acute and convalescent COVID-19 samples took place in the United States, Italy and Spain. In each case, the material was cDNA or gDNA derived from T cells, B-cell-depleted T cells, or PBMCs.

In the original analysis: Amplification from reference gene primers served as the basis for estimated nucleated cell counts. Sequenced by immunoSEQ multiplex PCR; TCRdb stores in-frame clones only, minus some. The V and J calls and clone size come from that table; D and trimming were worked out from the DNA. The sample consists of 100,000 or so clones, 90% to 95% of them appearing once. CDR3 length equals 14 residues. Germline assignment: CDR1 MNHEY and CDR2 SMNVEV (reference sequence). The V segment lost 6 bases and the J segment 5 bases; nucleotides outside the gene matches: 4. The chain combines TRBV27 with TRBJ2-2; 9 nucleotides line up with TRBD1. The receptor comes from a man in his sixties with acute or convalescent COVID-19. Sequences were obtained from peripheral blood. The CDR3 protein is CASRPGQGTGELFF. The DNA of the CDR3 is TGTGCCAGCAGACCGGGACAGGGAACCGGGGAGCTGTTTTTT.